These 21 T cell receptor beta chains were all obtained from the same sample, sequenced in a study of shared clonotypes between healthy human individuals. Produced via immunoSEQ multiplex PCR; TCRdb's table is partial and in-frame only. The sample yields around 1.1 million clones, approximately 78% seen once. Material: memory CD4+ T cells from PBMCs. Stated subset: CD45RA-negative fraction. All receptors come from a man aged 18 to 30 in good health. Some clones in this sample may be carry-over from other donors' samples.

The chain links TRBV15 to TRBJ1-1; D ambiguous. Germline CDR1 reads LNHNV; CDR2 reads YYDKDF (reference sequence). Trimming stripped 0 bases from V and 6 bases from J, with 17 bases between. This CDR3 has 16 amino acids. CDR3 sequence (DNA): TGTGCCACCAGCAGAGATTTTAGGGCAGGAGGTTCTGAAGCTTTCTTT. It is translated as CATSRDFRAGGSEAFF.

The V gene is TRBV6-5, the J gene TRBJ2-3; D call uncertain. The CDR3 consists of 12 residues. Looked up from germline, CDR1 is MNHEY and CDR2 is SVGAGI. Between the trimmed V and J ends, which lost 5 bases and 3 bases, there was a span of 6 bases. CDR3 in amino acids: CASSKGTDTQYF. In DNA form, the CDR3 reads TGTGCCAGCAGTAAAGGAACAGATACGCAGTATTTT.

The rearrangement joins TRBV25-1 to TRBJ1-2; 10 bases fit TRBD1. Per the germline V gene, CDR1 is MGHDK and CDR2 is SYGVNS. Germline trimming cut 2 bases from V and 4 bases from J; bases unmatched to any gene: 10. This CDR3 is built from 17 residues. The CDR3 region has the DNA TGTGCCAGCAGTGAAACGGGACAGGGGTCTACTCTCTATGGCTACACCTTC. This sequence encodes CASSETGQGSTLYGYTF.

This clone was counted once. The chain recombines TRBV7-2 with TRBJ2-6; the D gene is possibly TRBD2 (6 bases). Trimming cost V 2 bases and J 2 bases, with 16 bases left between them. The CDR3 contains 18 residues. From germline, CDR1 is SGHTA and CDR2 FQGNSA. The CDR3 reads CASSLFLLGGTGANVLTF. DNA of the CDR3: TGTGCCAGCAGCTTATTCCTCTTAGGAGGGACTGGGGCCAACGTCCTGACTTTC.

This chain uses TRBV7-9 with TRBJ2-1, with TRBD2 identical over 15 bases. The CDR3 contains 17 residues. Germline V gene data show CDR1 as SEHNR and CDR2 as FQNEAQ (reference sequence). V shed 5 bases and J 3 bases; nucleotides not matched to a gene: 5. The CDR3 loop is CASSLGTSGRFYNEQFF. CDR3 nucleotides: TGTGCCAGCAGCCTTGGGACTAGCGGGAGGTTCTACAATGAGCAGTTCTTC.

The chain links TRBV6-1 to TRBJ1-6; 9 bases agree with TRBD1. V lost 4 bases and J lost 5; bases outside the gene matches: 3. The CDR3 extends over 15 amino acids. Germline loops: CDR1 MNHNS, CDR2 SASEGT. As DNA, the CDR3 is TGTGCCAGCAGTGTAAGGACAGGGGATAATTCACCCCTCCACTTT. Protein sequence: CASSVRTGDNSPLHF.

The chain links TRBV20-1 to TRBJ1-3; no definite D call. V shed 1 base and J shed 7 bases, with 5 bases lying between them. The germline V gene has CDR1 DFQATT and CDR2 SNEGSKA (reference sequence). This CDR3 contains 11 residues. The CDR3 region is CSARVQNTIYF. The CDR3 nucleotides are TGCAGTGCTAGAGTTCAGAACACCATATATTTT.

This chain joins TRBV4-3 and TRBJ2-1, with 13 positions matching TRBD2. Germline CDR1 reads LGHNA; CDR2 reads YSLEER. This CDR3 has 17 residues. The J segment lost 9 bases and the V segment lost 4 bases, leaving 12 bases of the junction unmatched. Here the CDR3 DNA reads TGCGCCAGCAGCCCTCAAGTACTAGCGGGAGGGGCAGGTGAGCAGTTCTTC. Its protein product is CASSPQVLAGGAGEQFF.

V gene TRBV6-5 combines with J gene TRBJ2-7; D unclear. V was cut by 0 bases and J by 6 bases, with 6 bases left in between. Germline assignment: CDR1 MNHEY and CDR2 SVGAGI. This CDR3 comprises 12 residues. CDR3 DNA sequence: TGTGCCAGCAGTTACTCCACGGGCGAGCAGTACTTC. It translates to CASSYSTGEQYF.

This clone was detected once. This specimen includes other DNA sequences encoding the same CDR3. The chain couples TRBV6-5 to TRBJ1-1, with 8 bases matching TRBD1. The CDR3 spans 14 residues. The V gene end was trimmed by 2 bases and the J gene end by 1 base; junction bases not matched to a gene: 0. Looked up from germline, CDR1 is MNHEY and CDR2 is SVGAGI. CDR3 coding DNA: TGTGCCAGCAGTTACGGGACAGGGAACACTGAAGCTTTCTTT. Translated, it gives CASSYGTGNTEAFF.

The chain has TRBV6-6 and TRBJ1-1, with TRBD1 as a possible D gene (6 bases). The CDR3 has 15 amino acids. Trimming left V 7 bases short and J 2 bases short, with 17 bases between. Germline CDR1 MNHNY, CDR2 SVGAGI (reference sequence). CDR3 DNA: TGTGCCAGCAAACTGACAGGTTCATATAACACTGAAGCTTTCTTT. It codes for CASKLTGSYNTEAFF.

The chain is built from TRBV6-5 and TRBJ2-5; either TRBD1 or TRBD2 may supply D (6 bases each). This CDR3 has 15 residues. Trimming pared 6 bases from V and 4 bases from J, leaving 18 bases between. Germline V gene sequence: CDR1 MNHEY, CDR2 SVGAGI. CDR3 nucleotide sequence: TGTGCCAGCAGCCCCTTTTCGGGGGCGGGAGAGACCCAGTACTTC. Translation gives CASSPFSGAGETQYF.

This chain connects TRBV7-2 to TRBJ2-2, with D unclear. V shed 0 bases and J shed 1 base, with 3 bases lying between them. There are 14 residues in the CDR3. The V gene's germline CDR1 is SGHTA and CDR2 FQGNSA. The CDR3 loop reads CASSLAGNTGELFF. The DNA of the CDR3 is TGTGCCAGCAGCTTAGCAGGGAACACCGGGGAGCTGTTTTTT.

V and J are TRBV5-1 and TRBJ2-7, with TRBD1 identical over 8 bases. Trimming removed 2 bases from V and 4 bases from J; junction bases left unmatched: 8. The CDR3 loop spans 15 amino acids. Germline V lookup: CDR1 SGHRS, CDR2 YFSETQ. The CDR3 reads CASSLQPGQEYEQYF. CDR3 coding DNA: TGCGCCAGCAGCTTACAACCGGGACAGGAATACGAGCAGTACTTC.

The V call is TRBV6-5, the J call TRBJ2-7, with 11 bases fitting TRBD1. The CDR3 sequence is 15 residues long. The germline V gene encodes CDR1 MNHEY and CDR2 SVGAGI. Germline trimming cut 7 bases from V and 5 bases from J; bases unmatched to any gene: 10. DNA for the CDR3: TGTGCCAGCAAATCACCGGGACAGGGGGTCCACGAGCAGTACTTC. Translated, it gives CASKSPGQGVHEQYF.

Turning to this clone: One end of the junction does not line up with germline, which may come from a read error. This rearrangement joins TRBV5-1 to TRBJ2-6; 10 nucleotides agree with TRBD2. Germline V CDR1 and CDR2: SGHRS, YFSETQ. The CDR3 totals 20 residues. CDR3 DNA sequence: TGCGCCAGCAGCTTGATGGGACTAGCGATTTCCCTCGCTGGGTCCAACGTCCTGACTTTC. Residues: CASSLMGLAISLAGSNVLTF.

On this clone: At the DNA level, this CDR3 is encoded by other sequences in the same sample as well. V and J are TRBV12-5 and TRBJ2-3, with D unresolved. Trimming pared 1 base from V and 1 base from J, leaving 6 bases between. The CDR3 has 14 amino acids. Germline CDR1 is LGHNT and CDR2 is FRNRAP. CDR3 nucleotides: TGTGCTAGTGGTTTGGGCAGTGGCACAGATACGCAGTATTTT. It specifies CASGLGSGTDTQYF.

This clone showed up just a few times. The chain links TRBV27 to TRBJ1-2; TRBD1 matches at 9 bases. The CDR3 has 16 residues. The V gene's germline CDR1 is MNHEY and CDR2 SMNVEV (reference sequence). V lost 6 bases to trimming and J lost 4 bases; unmatched junction nucleotides: 12. The CDR3 here is CASRPRPGQGVYGYTF. The CDR3 DNA reads as TGTGCCAGCAGGCCACGCCCGGGACAGGGTGTCTATGGCTACACCTTC.

The V and J genes are TRBV29-1 and TRBJ1-1; 7 bases fit TRBD1. CDR1 is SQVTM, CDR2 ANQGSEA, per germline. V lost 5 bases to trimming and J lost 0 bases; unmatched junction nucleotides: 6. The CDR3 consists of 14 residues. CDR3 coding DNA: TGCAGCGTTTTTCGACAGGGCTTGAACACTGAAGCTTTCTTT. Its translation is CSVFRQGLNTEAFF.

This clone was detected only once. This chain links TRBV6-5 with TRBJ2-7; D ambiguous. CDR3 length equals 15 residues. Germline CDR1 reads MNHEY; CDR2 reads SVGAGI. V lost 0 bases and J 0 bases, leaving 9 bases between the germline ends. The CDR3: CASSYSETNSYEQYF. The CDR3 DNA reads TGTGCCAGCAGTTACTCCGAAACAAACTCCTACGAGCAGTACTTC.

The V call is TRBV29-1, the J call TRBJ1-3; D ambiguous. V was shortened by 6 bases and J by 1 base, with 10 bases between the two germline ends. The CDR3 covers 13 residues. Germline V gene lookup returns CDR1 SQVTM and CDR2 ANQGSEA. Here the CDR3 reads CSVVLGSGNTIYF. Written as DNA, the CDR3 is TGCAGCGTCGTTCTCGGTTCTGGAAACACCATATATTTT. Full variable domain (rest looked up from reference TRBV29-1 and TRBJ1-3): SAVISQKPSRDICQRGTSLTIQCQVDSQVTMMFWYRQQPGQSLTLIATANQGSEATYESGFVIDKFPISRPNLTFSTLTVSNMSPEDSSIYLCSVVLGSGNTIYFGEGSWLTVV.